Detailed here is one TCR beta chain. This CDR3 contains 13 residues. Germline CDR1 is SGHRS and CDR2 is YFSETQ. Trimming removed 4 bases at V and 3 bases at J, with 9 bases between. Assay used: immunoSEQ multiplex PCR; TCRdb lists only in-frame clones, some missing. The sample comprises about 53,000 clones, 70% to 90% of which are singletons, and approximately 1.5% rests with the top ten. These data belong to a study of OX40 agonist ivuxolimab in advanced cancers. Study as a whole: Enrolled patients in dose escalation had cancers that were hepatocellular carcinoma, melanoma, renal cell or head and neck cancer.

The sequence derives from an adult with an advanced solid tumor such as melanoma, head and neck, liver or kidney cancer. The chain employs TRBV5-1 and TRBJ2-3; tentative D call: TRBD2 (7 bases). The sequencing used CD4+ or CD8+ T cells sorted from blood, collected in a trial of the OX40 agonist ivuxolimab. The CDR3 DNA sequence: TGCGCCAGCAGCGGGGGGGCAACAGATACGCAGTATTTT. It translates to CASSGGATDTQYF. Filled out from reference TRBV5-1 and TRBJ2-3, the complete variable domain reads KAGVTQTPRYLIKTRGQQVTLSCSPISGHRSVSWYQQTPGQGLQFLFEYFSETQRNKGNFPGRFSGRQFSNSRSEMNVSTLELGDSALYLCASSGGATDTQYFGPGTRLTVL.